The next 2 T cell receptor beta chains were all read from a single sample in a study of T-cell memory formation after mild COVID-19 (dated by TCRdb to about 2021). To prepare the library, 5' RACE was applied. The sample was run on an Illumina NovaSeq 6000. The public reads were quality trimmed at Q25 with fastp and then assembled into clones with MiXCR by TCRdb, keeping productive beta chains. Rows merge per CDR3 protein into single entries with the most common DNA and genes. Recorded for this sample are approximately 560,000 distinct CDR3 sequences; about 18% of them occurred a single time. The leading ten clones occupy 8.1% of the sample. Sequencing used PBMCs or a T cell subset sorted from them (not recorded which). These receptors originate from an adult woman who had mild COVID-19 (a few samples of this study predate the infection). The sample titles of this study are shuffled in the database, so cell type and time point are left out; the donor was told from shared clones.

The chain links TRBV10-3 to TRBJ1-5, with 8 bases matching TRBD1. This CDR3 region has 15 residues. V dropped 4 bases and J dropped 7; count of bases not matched to a gene: 9. CDR1 is ENHRY, CDR2 SYGVKD, per germline. Here the CDR3 reads CAISAGQGRGQPQHF. The DNA for the CDR3 is TGTGCCATCAGTGCCGGACAGGGTAGGGGGCAGCCCCAGCATTTT.

This clonotype appeared a few times. V gene TRBV6-6 combines with J gene TRBJ2-6; TRBD2 is a possible D gene (7 bases). Germline V gene data show CDR1 as MNHNY and CDR2 as SVGAGI (reference sequence). With 7 bases removed from V and 4 bases from J, the gap between germline ends came to 20 bases. There are 17 residues in the CDR3. The CDR3 nucleotides are TGTGCCAGCACTCCGTCGGGGGGCGATTTCGGGGCCAACGTCCTGACTTTC. Its protein product is CASTPSGGDFGANVLTF.